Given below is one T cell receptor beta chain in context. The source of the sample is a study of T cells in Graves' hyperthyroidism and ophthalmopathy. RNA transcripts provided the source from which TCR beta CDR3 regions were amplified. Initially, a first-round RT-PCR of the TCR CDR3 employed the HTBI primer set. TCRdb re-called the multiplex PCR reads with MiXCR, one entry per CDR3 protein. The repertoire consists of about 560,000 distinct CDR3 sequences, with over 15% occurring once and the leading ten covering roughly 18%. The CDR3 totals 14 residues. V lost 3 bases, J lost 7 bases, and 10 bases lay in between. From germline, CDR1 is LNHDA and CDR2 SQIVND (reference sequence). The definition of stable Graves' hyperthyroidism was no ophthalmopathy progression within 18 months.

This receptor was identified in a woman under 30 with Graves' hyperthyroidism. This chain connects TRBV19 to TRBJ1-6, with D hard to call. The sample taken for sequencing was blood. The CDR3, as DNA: TGTGCCAGTAGTATCAGAGGCCCGAATTCACCCCTCCACTTT. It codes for CASSIRGPNSPLHF.